What follows are 12 T cell receptor beta chains derived from one specimen sequenced in a study of prognosis after radiotherapy for stage I lung cancer. CDR3 of TCR beta was amplified from genomic DNA via a two-round multiplex PCR. The authors ran first-round PCR with primers specific to each TRBV and TRBJ gene. TCRdb independently ran MiXCR on the multiplex PCR reads; one entry per CDR3 protein. The sample contains about 27,000 distinct CDR3 sequences, just over 45% of which appear only once. The material was PBMCs, obtained before or after stereotactic body radiation therapy (not recorded which). These receptors came from a donor older than 45 with non-small cell lung cancer.

The V call is TRBV6-2 or TRBV6-3, the J call TRBJ1-5; 9 bases match TRBD1. The CDR3 is made up of 14 amino acids. J was trimmed by 4 bases and V by 10 bases; bases with no gene match: 8. Per germline, CDR1 MNHEY and CDR2 SVGEGT. CDR3 sequence: CAIISGQGNQPQHF. DNA of the CDR3: TGTGCCATCATTAGTGGACAGGGGAATCAGCCCCAGCATTTT.

This clonotype was observed many times. V is TRBV7-2 and J is TRBJ2-1; possibly TRBD2 for D (7 bases). The CDR3 consists of 16 residues. Germline V gene data show CDR1 as SGHTA and CDR2 as FQGNSA. With 5 bases removed from V and 5 bases from J, the gap between germline ends came to 19 bases. The DNA of the CDR3 is TGTGCCAGCAGCCGGGGGGACATAACCCATAACAATGAGCAGTTCTTC. Amino acids: CASSRGDITHNNEQFF.

This clonotype was found many times. This rearrangement joins TRBV2 to TRBJ1-1; a weak D match, TRBD1 (6 bases). Germline values: CDR1 SNHLY, CDR2 FYNNEI. Trimming stripped 6 bases from V and 11 bases from J, with 13 bases between. The CDR3 loop spans 11 amino acids. CDR3 coding DNA: TGTGCCAGCAGAAGGGACAATAGGGCTTTCTTT. It encodes CASRRDNRAFF.

There are many counts of this clonotype. V gene TRBV5-1 combines with J gene TRBJ1-1; 7 positions match TRBD1. CDR3 length: 15 amino acids. Germline CDR1 reads SGHRS; CDR2 reads YFSETQ. The V gene end was trimmed by 3 bases and the J gene end by 0 bases; junction bases not matched to a gene: 5. CDR3 DNA: TGCGCCAGCAGCTGGACCGGGACAGTGAACACTGAAGCTTTCTTT. It is translated as CASSWTGTVNTEAFF. The variable domain in full, with the rest retrieved from reference TRBV5-1 and TRBJ1-1, is KAGVTQTPRYLIKTRGQQVTLSCSPISGHRSVSWYQQTPGQGLQFLFEYFSETQRNKGNFPGRFSGRQFSNSRSEMNVSTLELGDSALYLCASSWTGTVNTEAFFGQGTRLTVV.

The V call is TRBV5-4, the J call TRBJ2-2; 7 bases are a match to TRBD1. Looked up from germline, CDR1 is SGHNT and CDR2 is YYREEE (reference sequence). Unmatched junction bases numbered 7, after V lost 2 bases and J lost 6 bases. There are 15 residues in the CDR3. The CDR3 coding sequence is TGTGCCAGCAGCTTTGCAGGGGGAGTCGCCGGGGAGCTGTTTTTT. As protein: CASSFAGGVAGELFF.

This clonotype was recorded once. The CDR3 loop is CASSSSRRFDTGELFF. As DNA, the CDR3 is TGTGCCAGCAGTTCATCAAGGAGGTTCGACACCGGGGAGCTGTTTTTT. J is TRBJ2-2 and V is TRBV25-1; perhaps TRBD2 as D (5 bases). The germline V gene has CDR1 MGHDK and CDR2 SYGVNS. This CDR3 is 16 amino acids long. The V end lost 5 bases, the J end lost 3 bases, and 16 bases lay between the germline ends.

This clonotype has ten or more counts. The CDR3 loop is CSAPGVGLRYEQFF. DNA for the CDR3: TGCAGTGCCCCCGGCGTGGGCCTGAGGTATGAGCAGTTCTTC. This chain uses TRBV20-1 with TRBJ2-1; D is ambiguous. The V gene's germline CDR1 is DFQATT and CDR2 SNEGSKA (reference sequence). CDR3 length equals 14 residues. V was cut by 6 bases and J by 8 bases, with 20 bases left in between.

This clonotype was seen many times. The rearrangement links TRBV5-1 to TRBJ1-4; 11 bases agree with TRBD1. The CDR3 length is 15 residues. J lost 7 bases, V lost 5 bases, and 7 bases had no gene match. In germline, CDR1 is SGHRS, CDR2 YFSETQ. The CDR3 reads CASSYSGTGGEKLFF. The CDR3 DNA reads TGCGCCAGCAGTTACTCCGGGACAGGGGGTGAAAAACTGTTTTTT.

This clonotype was found many times. V and J are TRBV9 and TRBJ2-6; 8 nucleotides line up with TRBD1. The junction had 5 bases not matched to a gene; V was cut back by 0 bases and J by 0 bases. Germline CDR1 reads SGDLS; CDR2 reads YYNGEE. This CDR3 contains 18 residues. The CDR3 bases are TGTGCCAGCAGCGTAGTTGGACAGGGATCCTCTGGGGCCAACGTCCTGACTTTC. The encoded protein is CASSVVGQGSSGANVLTF.

This clonotype occurred many times. The chain is built from TRBV5-6 and TRBJ2-7; TRBD2 matches at 7 bases. The ends lost 4 bases at V and 7 bases at J; junction bases unmatched: 8. Germline lookup yields CDR1 SGHDT and CDR2 YYEEEE. The CDR3 covers 13 residues. CDR3 nucleotide sequence: TGTGCCAGCAGCCTGGGAGGGATGGAAGAGCAGTACTTC. This translates into CASSLGGMEEQYF.

The table lists this clonotype with many counts. The V call is TRBV10-3, the J call TRBJ2-7; unclear D gene. The CDR3 length is 13 residues. Germline V gene sequence: CDR1 ENHRY, CDR2 SYGVKD. V dropped 4 bases and J dropped 4 bases, with 11 bases sitting between them. This CDR3 is CAISVGKGYEQYF. The CDR3 nucleotides are TGTGCCATCAGTGTCGGCAAAGGGTACGAGCAGTACTTC.

This clonotype has a handful of counts. The chain combines TRBV5-6 with TRBJ2-5; 10 bases line up with TRBD1. This CDR3 has 17 residues. The J segment lost 1 base and the V segment lost 0 bases, leaving 6 bases of the junction unmatched. Per germline, CDR1 SGHDT and CDR2 YYEEEE. CDR3 DNA: TGTGCCAGCAGCTTGGGAGGGACAGGGGTAAGCCAAGAGACCCAGTACTTC. Its translation is CASSLGGTGVSQETQYF.